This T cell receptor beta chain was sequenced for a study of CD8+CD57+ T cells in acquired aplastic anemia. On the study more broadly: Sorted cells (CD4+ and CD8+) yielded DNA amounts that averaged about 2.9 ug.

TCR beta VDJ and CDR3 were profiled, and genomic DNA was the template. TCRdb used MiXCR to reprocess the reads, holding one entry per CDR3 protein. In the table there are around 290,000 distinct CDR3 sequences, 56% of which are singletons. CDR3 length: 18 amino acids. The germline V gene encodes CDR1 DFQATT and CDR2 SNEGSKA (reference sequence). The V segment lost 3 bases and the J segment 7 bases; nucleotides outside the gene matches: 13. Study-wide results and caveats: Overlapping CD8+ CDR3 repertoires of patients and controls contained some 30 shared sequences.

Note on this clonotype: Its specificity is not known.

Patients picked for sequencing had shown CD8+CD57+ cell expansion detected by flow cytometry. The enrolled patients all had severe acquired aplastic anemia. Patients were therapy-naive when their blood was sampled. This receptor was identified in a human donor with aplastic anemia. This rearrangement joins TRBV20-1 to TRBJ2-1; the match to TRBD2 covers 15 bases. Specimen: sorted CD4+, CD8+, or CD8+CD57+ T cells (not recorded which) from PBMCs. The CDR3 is CSASDLGGLAGGVNEQFF. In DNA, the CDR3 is TGCAGTGCTAGTGACTTGGGGGGACTAGCGGGAGGCGTGAATGAGCAGTTCTTC.